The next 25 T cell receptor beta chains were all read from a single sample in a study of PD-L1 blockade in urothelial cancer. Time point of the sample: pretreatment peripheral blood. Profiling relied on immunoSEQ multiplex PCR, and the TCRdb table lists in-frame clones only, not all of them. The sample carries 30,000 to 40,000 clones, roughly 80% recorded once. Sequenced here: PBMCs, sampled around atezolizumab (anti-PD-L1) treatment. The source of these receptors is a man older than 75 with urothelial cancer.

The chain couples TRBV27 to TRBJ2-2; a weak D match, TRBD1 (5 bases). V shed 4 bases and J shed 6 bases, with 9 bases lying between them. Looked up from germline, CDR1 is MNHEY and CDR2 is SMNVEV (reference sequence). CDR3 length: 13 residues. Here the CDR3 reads CASSSDKAGELFF. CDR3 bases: TGTGCCAGCAGTTCGGACAAGGCCGGGGAGCTGTTTTTT.

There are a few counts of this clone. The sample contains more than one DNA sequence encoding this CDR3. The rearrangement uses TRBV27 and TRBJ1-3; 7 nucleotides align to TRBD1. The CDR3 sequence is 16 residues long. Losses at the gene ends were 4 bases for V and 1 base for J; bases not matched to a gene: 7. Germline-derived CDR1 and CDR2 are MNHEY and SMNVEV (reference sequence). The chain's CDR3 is CASSSRDRKSGNTIYF. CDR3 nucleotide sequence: TGTGCCAGCAGTTCCCGGGACAGAAAATCTGGAAACACCATATATTTT.

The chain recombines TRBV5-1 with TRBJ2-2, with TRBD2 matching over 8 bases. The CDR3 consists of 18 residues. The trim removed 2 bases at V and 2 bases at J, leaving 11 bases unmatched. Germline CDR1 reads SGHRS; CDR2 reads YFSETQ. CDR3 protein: CASSFRGGMALNTGELFF. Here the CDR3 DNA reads TGCGCCAGCAGCTTCCGGGGGGGAATGGCCCTTAACACCGGGGAGCTGTTTTTT.

CDR3 DNA sequence: TGTGCCAGTAGTATAGTTCCGACAGGAATGGGGGAAAAACTGTTTTTT. Translating it yields CASSIVPTGMGEKLFF. This chain connects TRBV19 to TRBJ1-4; weak D call: TRBD1 (6 bases). This CDR3 is 16 amino acids long. The V end lost 1 base, the J end lost 8 bases, and 17 bases lay between the germline ends. In germline, CDR1 is LNHDA, CDR2 SQIVND (reference sequence).

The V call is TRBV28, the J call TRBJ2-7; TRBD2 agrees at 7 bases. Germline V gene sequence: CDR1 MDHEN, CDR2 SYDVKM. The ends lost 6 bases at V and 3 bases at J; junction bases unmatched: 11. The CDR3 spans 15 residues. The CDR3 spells CASSRPGTTSYEQYF. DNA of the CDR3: TGTGCCAGCAGCCGACCCGGGACTACGAGCTACGAGCAGTACTTC.

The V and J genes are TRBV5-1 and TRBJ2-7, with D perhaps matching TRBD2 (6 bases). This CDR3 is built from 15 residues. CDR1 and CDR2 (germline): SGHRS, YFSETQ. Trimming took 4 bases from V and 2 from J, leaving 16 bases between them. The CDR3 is CASSRRAGNTYEQYF. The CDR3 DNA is TGCGCCAGCAGCCGCCGGGCGGGAAATACCTACGAGCAGTACTTC.

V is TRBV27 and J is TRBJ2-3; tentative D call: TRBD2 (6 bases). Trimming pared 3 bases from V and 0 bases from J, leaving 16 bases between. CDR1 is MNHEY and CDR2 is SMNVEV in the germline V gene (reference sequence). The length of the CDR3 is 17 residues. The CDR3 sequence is CASSFFPRLVSTDTQYF. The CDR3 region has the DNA TGTGCCAGCAGTTTCTTCCCACGACTAGTTAGCACAGATACGCAGTATTTT.

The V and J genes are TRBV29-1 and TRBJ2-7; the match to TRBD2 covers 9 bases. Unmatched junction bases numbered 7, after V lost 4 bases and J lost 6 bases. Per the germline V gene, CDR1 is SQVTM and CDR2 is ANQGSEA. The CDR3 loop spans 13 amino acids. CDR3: CSVAVLAGGEQYF. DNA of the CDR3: TGCAGCGTTGCTGTACTAGCGGGCGGCGAGCAGTACTTC.

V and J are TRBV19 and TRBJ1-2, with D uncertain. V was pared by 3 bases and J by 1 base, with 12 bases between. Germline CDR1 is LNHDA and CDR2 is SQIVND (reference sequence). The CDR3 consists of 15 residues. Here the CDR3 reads CASSMELYYNYGYTF. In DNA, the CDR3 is TGTGCCAGTAGTATGGAGTTATATTATAACTATGGCTACACCTTC.

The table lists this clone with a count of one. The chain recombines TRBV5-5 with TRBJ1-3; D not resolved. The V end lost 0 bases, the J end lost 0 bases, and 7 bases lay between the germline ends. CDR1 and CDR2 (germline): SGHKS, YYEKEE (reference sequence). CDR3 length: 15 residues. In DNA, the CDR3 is TGTGCCAGCAGCTTGGAAACAGCCTCTGGAAACACCATATATTTT. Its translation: CASSLETASGNTIYF. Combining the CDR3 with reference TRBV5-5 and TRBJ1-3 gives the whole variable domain DAGVTQSPTHLIKTRGQQVTLRCSPISGHKSVSWYQQVLGQGPQFIFQYYEKEERGRGNFPDRFSARQFPNYSSELNVNALLLGDSALYLCASSLETASGNTIYFGEGSWLTVV.

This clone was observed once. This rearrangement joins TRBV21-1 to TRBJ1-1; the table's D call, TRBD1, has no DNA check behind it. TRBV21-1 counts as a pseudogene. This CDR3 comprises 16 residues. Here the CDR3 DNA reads TGTGCCAGCAGCAAAATAGCAGGGGATCGGAACACTGAAGCTTTCTTT. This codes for CASSKIAGDRNTEAFF.

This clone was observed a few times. This CDR3 reads CAFQAGKGTGELFF. For the CDR3, the DNA is TGTGCCTTCCAAGCGGGGAAAGGGACCGGGGAGCTGTTTTTT. The chain employs TRBV2 and TRBJ2-2; 7 nucleotides agree with TRBD2. Germline lookup yields CDR1 SNHLY and CDR2 FYNNEI. Trimming took 11 bases from V and 5 from J; bases not matched to a gene: 11. The CDR3 length is 14 residues.

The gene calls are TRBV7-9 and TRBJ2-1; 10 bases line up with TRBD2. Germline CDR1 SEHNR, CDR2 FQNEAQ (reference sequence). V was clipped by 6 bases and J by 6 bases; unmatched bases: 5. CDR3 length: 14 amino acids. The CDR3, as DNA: TGTGCCAGCAGTCGGACTAGCGGAGGCAATGAGCAGTTCTTC. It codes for CASSRTSGGNEQFF. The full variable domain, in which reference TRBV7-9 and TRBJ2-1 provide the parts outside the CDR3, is DTGVSQNPRHKITKRGQNVTFRCDPISEHNRLYWYRQTLGQGPEFLTYFQNEAQLEKSRLLSDRFSAERPKGSFSTLEIQRTEQGDSAMYLCASSRTSGGNEQFFGPGTRLTVL.

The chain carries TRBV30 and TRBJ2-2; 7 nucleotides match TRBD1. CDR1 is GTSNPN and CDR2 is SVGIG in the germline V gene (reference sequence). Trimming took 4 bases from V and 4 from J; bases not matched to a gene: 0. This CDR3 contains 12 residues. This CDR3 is CAWTGGTGELFF. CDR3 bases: TGTGCCTGGACAGGGGGCACCGGGGAGCTGTTTTTT. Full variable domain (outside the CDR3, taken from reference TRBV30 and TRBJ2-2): SQTIHQWPATLVQPVGSPLSLECTVEGTSNPNLYWYRQAAGRGLQLLFYSVGIGQISSEVPQNLSASRPQDRQFILSSKKLLLSDSGFYLCAWTGGTGELFFGEGSRLTVL.

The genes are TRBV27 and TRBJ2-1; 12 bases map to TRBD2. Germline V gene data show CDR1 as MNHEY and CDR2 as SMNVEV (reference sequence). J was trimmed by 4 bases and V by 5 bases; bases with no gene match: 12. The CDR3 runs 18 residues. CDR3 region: CASSPSSGRGWGYNEQFF. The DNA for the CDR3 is TGTGCCAGCAGTCCCTCTAGCGGGAGGGGATGGGGATACAATGAGCAGTTCTTC.

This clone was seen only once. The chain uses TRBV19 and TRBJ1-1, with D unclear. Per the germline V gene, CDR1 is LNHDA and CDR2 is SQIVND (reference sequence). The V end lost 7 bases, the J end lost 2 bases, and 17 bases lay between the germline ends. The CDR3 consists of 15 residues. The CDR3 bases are TGTGCCAGTACTACGGATTCAGGATTAAACACTGAAGCTTTCTTT. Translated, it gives CASTTDSGLNTEAFF.

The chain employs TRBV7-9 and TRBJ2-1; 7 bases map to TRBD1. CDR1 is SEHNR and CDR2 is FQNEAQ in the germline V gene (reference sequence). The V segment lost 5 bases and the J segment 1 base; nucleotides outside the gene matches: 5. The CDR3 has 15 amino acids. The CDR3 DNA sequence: TGTGCCAGCAGCCGACAGGGACGTTCCTACAATGAGCAGTTCTTC. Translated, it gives CASSRQGRSYNEQFF.

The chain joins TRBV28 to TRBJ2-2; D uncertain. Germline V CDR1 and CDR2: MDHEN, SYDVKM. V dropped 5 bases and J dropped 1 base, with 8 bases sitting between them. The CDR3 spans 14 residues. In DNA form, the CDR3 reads TGTGCCAGCAGTCCACCGGGGAACACCGGGGAGCTGTTTTTT. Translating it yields CASSPPGNTGELFF.

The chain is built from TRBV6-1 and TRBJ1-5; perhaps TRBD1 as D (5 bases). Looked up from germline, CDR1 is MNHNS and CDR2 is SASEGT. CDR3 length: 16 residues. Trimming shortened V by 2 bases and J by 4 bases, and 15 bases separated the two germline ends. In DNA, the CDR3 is TGTGCCAGCAGTGAAAGTTCCGCAGGGCGGAATCAGCCCCAGCATTTT. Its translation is CASSESSAGRNQPQHF.

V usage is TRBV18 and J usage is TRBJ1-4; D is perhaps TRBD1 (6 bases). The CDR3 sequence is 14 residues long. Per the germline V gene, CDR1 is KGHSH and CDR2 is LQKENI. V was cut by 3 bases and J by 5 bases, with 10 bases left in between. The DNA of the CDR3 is TGTGCCAGCTCACCGGGGGCAGAAAATGAAAAACTGTTTTTT. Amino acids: CASSPGAENEKLFF.

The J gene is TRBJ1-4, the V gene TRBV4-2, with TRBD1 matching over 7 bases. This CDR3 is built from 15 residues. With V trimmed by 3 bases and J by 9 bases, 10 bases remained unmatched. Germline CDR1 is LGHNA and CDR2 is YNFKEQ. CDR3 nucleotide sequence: TGTGCCAGCAGCCAGCCAACAGGGGAGGAGAAAAAACTGTTTTTT. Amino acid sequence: CASSQPTGEEKKLFF.

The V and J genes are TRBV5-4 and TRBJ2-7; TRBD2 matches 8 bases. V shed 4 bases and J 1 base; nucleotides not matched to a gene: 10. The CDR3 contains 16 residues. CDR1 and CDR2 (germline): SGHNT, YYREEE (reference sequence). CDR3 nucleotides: TGTGCCAGCAGCCCCGGGGGGGCGGCATCATCCTACGAGCAGTACTTC. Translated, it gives CASSPGGAASSYEQYF.

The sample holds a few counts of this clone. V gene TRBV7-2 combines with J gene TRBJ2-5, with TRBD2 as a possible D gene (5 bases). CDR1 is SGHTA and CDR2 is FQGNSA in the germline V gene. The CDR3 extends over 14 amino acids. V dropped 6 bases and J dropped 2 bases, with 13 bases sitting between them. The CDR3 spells CASRRTSYQETQYF. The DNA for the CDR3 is TGTGCCAGCAGACGTACTAGTTATCAAGAGACCCAGTACTTC.

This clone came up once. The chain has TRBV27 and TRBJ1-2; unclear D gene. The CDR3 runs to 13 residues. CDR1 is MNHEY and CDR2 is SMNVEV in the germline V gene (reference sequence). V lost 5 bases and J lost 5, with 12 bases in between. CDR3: CASSLPGGYGYTF. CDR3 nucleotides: TGTGCCAGCAGTCTGCCTGGAGGGTATGGCTACACCTTC.

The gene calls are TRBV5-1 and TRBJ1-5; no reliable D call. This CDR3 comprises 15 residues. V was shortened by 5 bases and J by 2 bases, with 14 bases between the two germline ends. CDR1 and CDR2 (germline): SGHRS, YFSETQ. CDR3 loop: CASRDSPKGNQPQHF. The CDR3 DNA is TGCGCCAGCAGAGACTCCCCGAAGGGCAATCAGCCCCAGCATTTT.